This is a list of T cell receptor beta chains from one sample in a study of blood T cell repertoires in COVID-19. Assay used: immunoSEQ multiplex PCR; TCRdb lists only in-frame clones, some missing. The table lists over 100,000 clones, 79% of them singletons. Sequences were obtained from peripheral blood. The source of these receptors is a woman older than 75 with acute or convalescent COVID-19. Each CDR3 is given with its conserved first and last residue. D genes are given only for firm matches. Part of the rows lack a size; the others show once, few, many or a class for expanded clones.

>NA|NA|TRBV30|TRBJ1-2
CAWSVLRGNGYTF
TGTGCCTGGAGTGTACTGAGAGGGAATGGCTACACCTTC
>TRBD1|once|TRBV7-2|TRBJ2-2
CASSLSGGWNTGELFF
TGTGCCAGCAGCCTTTCAGGGGGCTGGAACACCGGGGAGCTGTTTTTT
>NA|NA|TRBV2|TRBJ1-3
CASSEGGSAGNTIYF
TGTGCCAGCAGTGAAGGTGGCAGCGCTGGAAACACCATATATTTT
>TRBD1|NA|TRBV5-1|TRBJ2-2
CASSLDGTGGAGELFF
TGCGCCAGCAGCTTGGACGGGACAGGGGGCGCCGGGGAGCTGTTTTTT
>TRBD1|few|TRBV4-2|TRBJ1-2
CASSQDRTGMGYTF
TGTGCCAGCAGCCAAGATAGGACAGGGATGGGCTACACCTTC
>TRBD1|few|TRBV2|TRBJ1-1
CASTRQGNTEAFF
TGTGCCAGCACCCGACAGGGTAACACTGAAGCTTTCTTT
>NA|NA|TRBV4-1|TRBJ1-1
CASSQEYGGGSTEAFF
TGCGCCAGCAGCCAAGAGTACGGGGGAGGAAGCACTGAAGCTTTCTTT
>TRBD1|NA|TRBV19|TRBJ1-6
CASSTWTGGPLHF
TGTGCCAGTAGTACGTGGACAGGCGGTCCCCTCCACTTT
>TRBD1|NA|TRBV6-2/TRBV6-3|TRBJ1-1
CASSYGSGQGWRTEAFF
TGTGCCAGCAGTTACGGTTCTGGACAGGGATGGAGAACTGAAGCTTTCTTT
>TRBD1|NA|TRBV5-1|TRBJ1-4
CASSLLGGTGAEKLFF
TGCGCCAGCAGCTTGCTGGGGGGGACAGGGGCTGAAAAACTGTTTTTT
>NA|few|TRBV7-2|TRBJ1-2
CASSPEAVLGIDTF
TGTGCCAGCAGCCCGGAGGCAGTACTTGGAATCGACACCTTC
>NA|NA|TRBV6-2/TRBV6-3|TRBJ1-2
CASSYGGNYGYTF
TGTGCCAGCAGTTACGGGGGGAACTATGGCTACACCTTC
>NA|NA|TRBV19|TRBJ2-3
CASSIDGSEADTQYF
TGTGCCAGTAGTATAGATGGGTCAGAGGCAGATACGCAGTATTTT
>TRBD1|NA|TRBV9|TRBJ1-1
CASSSGTGWGTEAFF
TGTGCCAGCAGCTCCGGGACAGGGTGGGGCACTGAAGCTTTCTTT
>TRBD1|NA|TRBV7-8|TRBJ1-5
CASSFDRAQPQHF
TGTGCCAGCAGCTTCGACAGGGCCCAGCCCCAGCATTTT
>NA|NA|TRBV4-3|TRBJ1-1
CASSQTLRGTEAFF
TGCGCCAGCAGCCAGACTCTTCGGGGCACTGAAGCTTTCTTT
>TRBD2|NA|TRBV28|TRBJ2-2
CASRPAGGHGELFF
TGTGCCAGCAGGCCAGCGGGAGGGCACGGGGAGCTGTTTTTT
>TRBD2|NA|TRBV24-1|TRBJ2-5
CATSTSLAYQETQYF
TGTGCCACCAGCACTTCACTAGCGTACCAAGAGACCCAGTACTTC
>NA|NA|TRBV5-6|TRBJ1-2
CASSLAPGEGYGYTF
TGTGCCAGCAGCTTGGCCCCAGGGGAGGGCTATGGCTACACCTTC
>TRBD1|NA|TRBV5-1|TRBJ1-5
CASSPGTGIQPQHF
TGCGCCAGCAGCCCCGGGACAGGGATCCAGCCCCAGCATTTT
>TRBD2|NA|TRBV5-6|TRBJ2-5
CASSPRAGGQETQYF
TGTGCCAGCAGCCCCCGGGCGGGGGGTCAAGAGACCCAGTACTTC
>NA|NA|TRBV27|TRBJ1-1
CASSFRGNTEAFF
TGTGCCAGCAGTTTTAGGGGGAACACTGAAGCTTTCTTT
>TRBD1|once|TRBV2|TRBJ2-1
CASDRAEVNEQFF
TGTGCCAGCGACAGGGCTGAGGTTAATGAGCAGTTCTTC
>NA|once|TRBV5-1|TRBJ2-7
CASRLGLFYEQYF
TGCGCCAGCAGACTTGGACTCTTCTACGAGCAGTACTTC
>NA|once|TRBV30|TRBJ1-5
CAWKRGNSNQPQHF
TGTGCCTGGAAGAGAGGGAATAGCAATCAGCCCCAGCATTTT
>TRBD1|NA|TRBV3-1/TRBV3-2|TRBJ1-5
CASSQTGFQPQHF
TGTGCCAGCAGCCAGACAGGGTTCCAGCCCCAGCATTTT
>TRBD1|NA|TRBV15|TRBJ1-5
CATTSFTGGSNQPQHF
TGTGCCACCACCTCTTTTACAGGGGGTTCAAATCAGCCCCAGCATTTT
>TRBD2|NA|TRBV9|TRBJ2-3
CASSPRLAGGGDTQYF
TGTGCCAGCAGCCCGCGACTAGCGGGAGGTGGCGATACGCAGTATTTT
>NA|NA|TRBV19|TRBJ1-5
CASSFLGSGQPQHF
TGTGCCAGTAGTTTCCTTGGGTCGGGTCAGCCCCAGCATTTT
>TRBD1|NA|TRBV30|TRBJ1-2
CAWEAGQGVRYGYTF
TGTGCCTGGGAAGCTGGACAGGGGGTTCGATATGGCTACACCTTC
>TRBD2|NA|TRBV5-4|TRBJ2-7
CASSLEVAGAAYEQYF
TGTGCCAGCAGTCTCGAGGTAGCGGGGGCCGCCTACGAGCAGTACTTC
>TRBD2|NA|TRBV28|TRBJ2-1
CASRTSGETYNEQFF
TGTGCCAGCAGAACTAGCGGGGAAACCTACAATGAGCAGTTCTTC
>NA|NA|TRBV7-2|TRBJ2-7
CASSLAGGDHEQYF
TGTGCCAGCAGCTTAGCCGGGGGAGACCACGAGCAGTACTTC
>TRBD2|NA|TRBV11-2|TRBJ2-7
CASSKGTSGAYEQYF
TGTGCCAGCAGCAAGGGGACTAGCGGAGCCTACGAGCAGTACTTC
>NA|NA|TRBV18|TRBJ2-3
CASSPGGSTDTQYF
TGTGCCAGCTCACCAGGTGGCAGCACAGATACGCAGTATTTT
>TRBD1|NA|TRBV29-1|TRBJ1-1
CSLRQGMNTEAFF
TGCAGCCTACGACAGGGGATGAACACTGAAGCTTTCTTT
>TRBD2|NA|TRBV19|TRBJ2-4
CASSTGLAELAKNIQYF
TGTGCCAGTAGTACTGGACTAGCGGAGCTAGCCAAAAACATTCAGTACTTC
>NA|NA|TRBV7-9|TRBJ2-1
CASSFQDVYNEQFF
TGTGCCAGCAGCTTCCAGGATGTCTACAATGAGCAGTTCTTC
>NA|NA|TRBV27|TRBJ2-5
CASSLWGHRQETQYF
TGTGCCAGCAGTTTATGGGGGCATCGGCAAGAGACCCAGTACTTC
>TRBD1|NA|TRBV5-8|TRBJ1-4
CASSLGDRVEKLFF
TGTGCCAGCAGCTTGGGGGACAGGGTGGAAAAACTGTTTTTT
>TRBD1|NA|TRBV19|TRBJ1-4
CASSAGQGANEKLFF
TGTGCCAGTAGTGCCGGACAGGGTGCCAATGAAAAACTGTTTTTT
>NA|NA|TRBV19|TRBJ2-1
CASNTGPSYNEQFF
TGTGCCAGTAATACGGGTCCATCCTACAATGAGCAGTTCTTC
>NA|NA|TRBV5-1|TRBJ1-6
CASSATTGSNSPLHF
TGCGCCAGCAGCGCAACTACAGGGTCTAATTCACCCCTCCACTTT
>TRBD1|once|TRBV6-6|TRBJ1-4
CASSYTGQLEKLFF
TGTGCCAGCAGTTACACGGGACAGTTAGAAAAACTGTTTTTT
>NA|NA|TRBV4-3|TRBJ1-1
CASSQNRDSEAFF
TGCGCCAGCAGCCAGAACCGGGACTCCGAAGCTTTCTTT
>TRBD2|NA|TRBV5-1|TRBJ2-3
CASSQIAGTSGTSTDTQYF
TGCGCCAGCAGCCAAATCGCCGGGACTAGCGGGACTTCCACAGATACGCAGTATTTT
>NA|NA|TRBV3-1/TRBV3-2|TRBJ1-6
CASSPGHTNSPLHF
TGTGCCAGCAGCCCGGGACATACTAATTCACCCCTCCACTTT
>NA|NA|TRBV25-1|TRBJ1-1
CASSEYGPGVTEAFF
TGTGCCAGCAGTGAATATGGTCCAGGGGTCACTGAAGCTTTCTTT
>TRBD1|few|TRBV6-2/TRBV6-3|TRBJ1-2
CASSRDRGRANYGYTF
TGTGCCAGCAGCAGGGACAGGGGGAGAGCTAACTATGGCTACACCTTC
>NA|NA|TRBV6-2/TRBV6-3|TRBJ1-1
CASSFRGKTEAFF
TGTGCCAGCAGTTTTCGGGGAAAAACTGAAGCTTTCTTT
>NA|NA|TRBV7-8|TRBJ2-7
CASSLGAGATAGPSYF
TGTGCCAGCAGCTTAGGGGCAGGGGCCACAGCGGGGCCCAGTTACTTC
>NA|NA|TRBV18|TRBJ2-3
CASSDPVRDTQYF
TGTGCCAGCTCAGATCCTGTCCGGGATACGCAGTATTTT
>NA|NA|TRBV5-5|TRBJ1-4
CASSLFASATNEKLFF
TGTGCCAGCAGTCTCTTTGCCAGTGCAACTAATGAAAAACTGTTTTTT
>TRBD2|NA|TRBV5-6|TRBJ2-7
CASSSSGRTNEQYF
TGTGCCAGCAGCTCTAGCGGGAGGACGAACGAGCAGTACTTC
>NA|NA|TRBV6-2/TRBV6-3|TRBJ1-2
CASSYSSQGSSGGTF
TGTGCCAGCAGTTACTCGTCACAGGGCTCCTCTGGGGGCACCTTC